These 22 T cell receptor beta chains originate from one sample sequenced in a study of CD4 T cells in relation to SARS-CoV-2 and coronaviruses. The unexposed donors gave CD4+ T cells in about 2010-2019, prior to COVID-19. After ten to eleven days of culture, CD4+ T cells were isolated. The method was immunoSEQ multiplex PCR; TCRdb's version includes in-frame clones alone and lacks a portion of them. The table includes approximately 19,000 clones, roughly 80% detected once. What these receptors recognize is not known. The sample was CD4+ T cells from PBMCs, cultured in vitro. The receptors shown here come from a human donor in good health.

This chain joins TRBV25-1 and TRBJ2-2; D unresolved. In germline, CDR1 is MGHDK, CDR2 SYGVNS. There are 16 residues in the CDR3. V dropped 0 bases and J dropped 0 bases, with 8 bases sitting between them. In nucleotides, the CDR3 is TGTGCCAGCAGTGAATATGTGACTGCGAACACCGGGGAGCTGTTTTTT. It translates to CASSEYVTANTGELFF.

V is TRBV27 and J is TRBJ1-2, with no clear D. Germline V gene lookup returns CDR1 MNHEY and CDR2 SMNVEV (reference sequence). The CDR3 contains 12 residues. V was cut by 8 bases and J by 4 bases, with 11 bases left in between. CDR3 region: CASVGEPYGYTF. DNA for the CDR3: TGTGCCAGCGTGGGAGAACCCTATGGCTACACCTTC.

This sequence joins TRBV9 and TRBJ2-7, with D possibly matching TRBD1 (5 bases). The V end was cut by 3 bases, the J end by 0 bases, with 7 bases between. Looked up from germline, CDR1 is SGDLS and CDR2 is YYNGEE. This CDR3 is 13 amino acids long. The CDR3 nucleotides are TGTGCCAGCAGCGGACAGAACTCCTACGAGCAGTACTTC. This encodes CASSGQNSYEQYF.

The chain carries TRBV18 and TRBJ2-3; 7 bases are shared with TRBD2. The CDR3 has 14 amino acids. After removal of 3 bases from V and 4 bases from J, the junction contained 4 bases not matched to a gene. The germline CDR1 and CDR2 sequences are KGHSH and LQKENI. The CDR3 DNA reads as TGTGCCAGCTCACCCCGACTAGCTCCAGATACGCAGTATTTT. Its translation: CASSPRLAPDTQYF.

CDR3: CASSEDRVADTQYF. The CDR3, as DNA: TGTGCCAGCAGTGAAGACCGGGTCGCAGATACGCAGTATTTT. The chain recombines TRBV6-1 with TRBJ2-3; D ambiguous. V was trimmed by 1 base and J by 4 bases, leaving 9 bases between them. Germline CDR1 reads MNHNS; CDR2 reads SASEGT. This CDR3 contains 14 residues.

A single count supports this clone. This chain uses TRBV3-1 (or the pseudogene TRBV3-2) with TRBJ1-2; no firm D call. Trimming removed 2 bases at V and 0 bases at J, with 4 bases between. The CDR3 spans 13 residues. Germline CDR1 is LGHDT and CDR2 is YNNKEL (reference sequence). Here the CDR3 reads CASSQTANYGYTF. CDR3 bases: TGTGCCAGCAGCCAAACAGCTAACTATGGCTACACCTTC.

The J gene is TRBJ2-2, the V gene TRBV11-3, with 12 bases fitting TRBD2. CDR1 is SGHNT, CDR2 YENEEA, per germline. J lost 6 bases, V lost 4 bases, and 3 bases had no gene match. The CDR3 sequence is 15 residues long. CDR3 amino acids: CASSSSSGRAGELFF. In nucleotides, the CDR3 is TGTGCCAGCAGCTCGTCTAGCGGGAGGGCCGGGGAGCTGTTTTTT.

The CDR3 DNA reads TGTGCCAGCAGCCTAGTAGGGGCTAGCGGTCCGAACACCGGGGAGCTGTTTTTT. Translation: CASSLVGASGPNTGELFF. The chain employs TRBV7-8 and TRBJ2-2; 7 nucleotides match TRBD2. J lost 0 bases, V lost 5 bases, and 12 bases had no gene match. The CDR3 consists of 18 residues. Germline V lookup: CDR1 SGHVS, CDR2 FQNEAQ.

The chain recombines TRBV5-1 with TRBJ2-1; 14 bases map to TRBD2. The CDR3 runs to 13 residues. Germline V gives CDR1 SGHRS, CDR2 YFSETQ. The junction had 3 bases not matched to a gene; V was cut back by 6 bases and J by 10 bases. The chain's CDR3 is CASKTSGRAEQFF. CDR3 nucleotides: TGCGCCAGCAAGACTAGCGGGAGGGCCGAGCAGTTCTTC.

This clone was observed a single time. The V gene is TRBV5-1, the J gene TRBJ2-6, with TRBD1 matching over 10 bases. After removal of 4 bases from V and 0 bases from J, the junction contained 10 bases not matched to a gene. CDR1 and CDR2 from the germline V gene are SGHRS and YFSETQ. The CDR3 loop spans 19 amino acids. DNA of the CDR3: TGCGCCAGCAGCGTTGAGGGACAGGGGACCTTCTCTGGGGCCAACGTCCTGACTTTC. Encoded protein: CASSVEGQGTFSGANVLTF. The full variable domain, rest sourced from reference TRBV5-1 and TRBJ2-6, is KAGVTQTPRYLIKTRGQQVTLSCSPISGHRSVSWYQQTPGQGLQFLFEYFSETQRNKGNFPGRFSGRQFSNSRSEMNVSTLELGDSALYLCASSVEGQGTFSGANVLTFGAGSRLTVL.

The V call is TRBV5-1, the J call TRBJ2-7, with 9 bases that match TRBD1. After removal of 3 bases from V and 6 bases from J, the junction contained 7 bases not matched to a gene. This CDR3 has 14 residues. Germline values: CDR1 SGHRS, CDR2 YFSETQ. The CDR3 DNA sequence: TGCGCCAGCAGCTATGGACAGGGGTTCCCCGAGCAGTACTTC. This codes for CASSYGQGFPEQYF.

V usage is TRBV27 and J usage is TRBJ2-2; TRBD2 matches 10 bases. Germline CDR1 MNHEY, CDR2 SMNVEV (reference sequence). V lost 5 bases, J lost 0 bases, and 15 bases stayed unmatched. The CDR3 has 20 residues. The CDR3 nucleotides read TGTGCCAGCAGTCCCGGACGGAGACTCACTAGCGGGACGAACACCGGGGAGCTGTTTTTT. Its protein is CASSPGRRLTSGTNTGELFF.

This chain uses TRBV28 with TRBJ1-2; a possible D gene is TRBD1 (6 bases). The CDR3 extends over 14 amino acids. Looked up from germline, CDR1 is MDHEN and CDR2 is SYDVKM. Trimming took off 6 bases at V and 0 bases at J, with 11 bases between the two ends. This chain's CDR3 is CASRTGSPNYGYTF. In DNA, the CDR3 is TGTGCCAGCAGGACAGGCTCTCCTAACTATGGCTACACCTTC.

The rearrangement joins TRBV28 to TRBJ2-7, with 11 positions matching TRBD1. CDR1 is MDHEN and CDR2 is SYDVKM in the germline V gene. CDR3 length: 16 residues. V lost 5 bases, J lost 4 bases, and 10 bases stayed unmatched. The CDR3 region is CASSPYGTGGSYEQYF. The CDR3 nucleotides are TGTGCCAGCAGTCCGTACGGGACAGGGGGTTCGTACGAGCAGTACTTC.

V is TRBV19 and J is TRBJ2-3, with TRBD2 matching over 7 bases. The V gene end was trimmed by 3 bases and the J gene end by 3 bases; junction bases not matched to a gene: 9. From germline, CDR1 is LNHDA and CDR2 SQIVND (reference sequence). The CDR3 length is 16 residues. CDR3: CASSMWAGVFTDTQYF. The CDR3 coding sequence is TGTGCCAGTAGTATGTGGGCGGGAGTTTTTACAGATACGCAGTATTTT.

The chain joins TRBV7-3 to TRBJ1-1; D gene uncertain. The CDR3 consists of 14 residues. Germline CDR1 and CDR2: SGHTA and FQGTGA. V was trimmed by 4 bases and J by 3 bases, leaving 12 bases between them. The CDR3 here is CASSSSGPDTEAFF. CDR3 nucleotide sequence: TGTGCCAGCAGCTCTTCCGGCCCCGACACTGAAGCTTTCTTT.

This rearrangement joins TRBV24-1 to TRBJ2-2; D is undetermined. This CDR3 contains 13 residues. Germline V CDR1 and CDR2: KGHDR, SFDVKD. With 4 bases removed from V and 1 base from J, the gap between germline ends came to 3 bases. The CDR3 is CATSERNTGELFF. DNA of the CDR3: TGTGCCACCAGTGAACGGAACACCGGGGAGCTGTTTTTT.

This clone was counted a few times. The chain uses TRBV14 and TRBJ2-1; 9 positions agree with TRBD1. Germline-derived CDR1 and CDR2 are SGHDN and FVKESK. This CDR3 region has 15 residues. V was clipped by 3 bases and J by 8 bases; unmatched bases: 8. This CDR3 reads CASSQEDRGFDEQFF. Here the CDR3 DNA reads TGTGCCAGCAGCCAGGAGGACAGGGGCTTCGATGAGCAGTTCTTC.

This chain connects TRBV5-6 to TRBJ1-3; 10 positions match TRBD1. V dropped 2 bases and J dropped 7; count of bases not matched to a gene: 15. The CDR3 covers 18 residues. CDR1 is SGHDT and CDR2 is YYEEEE in the germline V gene. The chain's CDR3 is CASSFGTGANLGANTIYF. For the CDR3, the DNA is TGTGCCAGCAGCTTTGGGACAGGGGCGAACCTCGGAGCTAACACCATATATTTT. Supplemented by reference TRBV5-6 and TRBJ1-3, the full variable domain reads DAGVTQSPTHLIKTRGQQVTLRCSPKSGHDTVSWYQQALGQGPQFIFQYYEEEERQRGNFPDRFSGHQFPNYSSELNVNALLLGDSALYLCASSFGTGANLGANTIYFGEGSWLTVV.

This chain's CDR3 is CASSLRVGPGATSTDTQYF. The CDR3 bases are TGTGCCAGCAGCTTACGCGTGGGGCCAGGAGCTACTAGCACAGATACGCAGTATTTT. The rearrangement links TRBV7-3 to TRBJ2-3, with D perhaps TRBD1 (5 bases). Germline assignment: CDR1 SGHTA and CDR2 FQGTGA. The CDR3 has 19 amino acids. The germline V and J ends were trimmed by 2 bases and 0 bases, with 21 bases remaining between them.

The chain recombines TRBV6-4 with TRBJ1-2; D gene unclear. The CDR3 spans 14 residues. Germline V gene lookup returns CDR1 MRHNA and CDR2 SNTAGT. Between the trimmed V and J ends, which lost 5 bases and 5 bases, there was a span of 15 bases. The CDR3 sequence is CASSQEAGSYGYTF. Here the CDR3 DNA reads TGTGCCAGCAGTCAAGAGGCAGGAAGTTATGGCTACACCTTC.

V is TRBV12-3 or TRBV12-4 and J is TRBJ2-7; no reliable D call. The CDR3 totals 13 residues. With 8 bases removed from V and 5 bases from J, the gap between germline ends came to 16 bases. The CDR3 here is CASRELVTNEQYF. As DNA, the CDR3 is TGTGCCAGCCGCGAGCTGGTTACCAACGAGCAGTACTTC.